This T cell receptor (beta chain) was sequenced during a study of cytomegalovirus exposure and HLA in healthy donors. Broader study findings: The authors excluded some V segments, including TRBV6-2 and TRBV6-3, as indistinguishable. Confirmation was obtained in vitro that a few CMV-associated chains are specific for CMV antigens. Despite most TCR sequences being rare, some public TCRs occurred in many donors.

The trim removed 4 bases at V and 7 bases at J, leaving 8 bases unmatched. This CDR3 is 16 amino acids long. The germline V gene encodes CDR1 SGHTA and CDR2 FQGTGA. As to this clone: Its antigen is still unknown.

The donors gave bone marrow, and they were healthy. Vbeta (60) and Jbeta (13) primers were used in the PCR. Some clones are missing from TCRdb's copy, which holds only in-frame ones; the method was immunoSEQ multiplex PCR. The table lists fewer than 150,000 clones. Material for sequencing was PBMCs. This sequence originates from a woman in her sixties in good health and CMV-seronegative. The chain links TRBV7-3 to TRBJ1-6; TRBD1 matches at 9 bases. In nucleotides, the CDR3 is TGTGCCAGCAGCTCGGGAACAGGGGGCGGAAATTCACCCCTCCACTTT. Its translation is CASSSGTGGGNSPLHF.